This TCR beta chain was recovered during a study of cytomegalovirus exposure and HLA in healthy donors. Across the whole study: Out of approximately 400 genotyped donors, about 80% belonged to the Caucasian-associated ancestry cluster. Study-level results: Most TCR sequences showed up rarely, but some public TCRs showed up in many donors.

Turning to this clone: Its antigen is unidentified.

The V gene end was trimmed by 5 bases and the J gene end by 8 bases; junction bases not matched to a gene: 14. The CDR3 consists of 15 residues. Germline assignment: CDR1 MNHEY and CDR2 SMNVEV (reference sequence). The study ran its PCR with 60 Vbeta and 13 Jbeta primers. Assay: immunoSEQ multiplex PCR; the TCRdb copy retains only in-frame clones and omits some. The data hold around 130,000 clones, with approximately 85% observed a single time. The receptor comes from a boy aged 5-17 years in good health and CMV-seronegative. Sequenced material: PBMCs. V gene TRBV27 combines with J gene TRBJ1-2, with TRBD1 identical over 7 bases. The CDR3 loop reads CASSPYRGSELGYTF. The CDR3 DNA reads TGTGCCAGCAGTCCCTACAGGGGAAGTGAACTGGGCTACACCTTC.